The present TCR beta chain was sequenced within a study of blood T cell repertoires in COVID-19. Turning to the study itself: COVID-19 samples, acute and convalescent, were from the United States, Italy and Spain.

Trimming shortened V by 2 bases and J by 5 bases, and 12 bases separated the two germline ends. The CDR3 length is 14 residues. Germline V gene lookup returns CDR1 SNHLY and CDR2 FYNNEI. Authors' analysis steps: Amplification of reference gene primers was used by the study to estimate nucleated cell counts. Clones were sequenced by immunoSEQ multiplex PCR, and TCRdb holds only the in-frame ones, with some missing. Clone size and the V and J calls come from that table; the DNA yielded D and trimming. The repertoire holds a few hundred thousand clones, with about 91% as singletons. The gene calls are TRBV2 and TRBJ2-5, with D unclear. Sequenced: peripheral blood. This receptor was identified in a woman aged 25 to 39 with COVID-19, enrolled during active disease. The CDR3 sequence is CASSETGSLETQYF. In nucleotides, the CDR3 is TGTGCCAGCAGTGAAACGGGTAGCTTGGAGACCCAGTACTTC. Together with reference TRBV2 and TRBJ2-5, the CDR3 gives the full variable domain: EPEVTQTPSHQVTQMGQEVILRCVPISNHLYFYWYRQILGQKVEFLVSFYNNEISEKSEIFDDQFSVERPDGSNFTLKIRSTKLEDSAMYFCASSETGSLETQYFGPGTRLLVL.